The 18 T cell receptor beta chains below all came from one sample that was sequenced in a study of blood T cell repertoires in COVID-19. Clones were read by immunoSEQ multiplex PCR, and TCRdb kept only the in-frame ones, dropping some. This sample has around 250,000 clones, with approximately 88% found just once. Sequences were obtained from peripheral blood. Receptor source: a woman between 65 and 79 years old with COVID-19, enrolled during active disease.

V and J are TRBV28 and TRBJ1-2; 7 bases map to TRBD1. The CDR3 extends over 14 amino acids. Germline CDR1 reads MDHEN; CDR2 reads SYDVKM. The junction had 10 bases not matched to a gene; V was cut back by 5 bases and J by 7 bases. Written as DNA, the CDR3 is TGTGCCAGCAGTCCTCCGGGACAGCTTTCTGGCTACACCTTC. Translation: CASSPPGQLSGYTF.

The chain couples TRBV28 to TRBJ1-6; D remains unclear. CDR3 length: 17 residues. Germline assignment: CDR1 MDHEN and CDR2 SYDVKM. V lost 3 bases and J 0 bases, leaving 12 bases between the germline ends. CDR3 residues: CASSFPMGSSYNSPLHF. The CDR3, as DNA: TGTGCCAGCAGTTTTCCCATGGGGAGCTCCTATAATTCACCCCTCCACTTT.

The rearrangement links TRBV4-1 to TRBJ1-1; D is perhaps TRBD1 (5 bases). The CDR3 extends over 15 amino acids. Germline CDR1 reads MGHRA; CDR2 reads YSYEKL. The V gene lost 0 bases and the J gene lost 4 bases, with 12 bases spanning the gap. The CDR3 protein is CASSQDQPGGTEAFF. In DNA, the CDR3 is TGCGCCAGCAGCCAAGATCAGCCGGGGGGCACTGAAGCTTTCTTT.

This clone was recorded a few times. This rearrangement joins TRBV28 to TRBJ2-5; TRBD1 is a possible D gene (6 bases). V dropped 6 bases and J dropped 3 bases, with 11 bases sitting between them. Germline loops: CDR1 MDHEN, CDR2 SYDVKM. This CDR3 is 13 amino acids long. Written as DNA, the CDR3 is TGTGCCAGCAGAAGGGACAACGAAGAGACCCAGTACTTC. Its translation is CASRRDNEETQYF.

The chain carries TRBV7-6 and TRBJ1-5, with unresolved D. Germline CDR1 reads SGHVS; CDR2 reads FNYEAQ. The V end lost 0 bases, the J end lost 7 bases, and 7 bases lay between the germline ends. The CDR3 is made up of 13 amino acids. The chain's CDR3 is CASSLAGGQPQHF. The CDR3 DNA reads as TGTGCCAGCAGCTTAGCCGGAGGGCAGCCCCAGCATTTT.

The rearrangement joins TRBV7-2 to TRBJ2-7, with D perhaps matching TRBD2 (5 bases). The CDR3 runs 13 residues. The germline V and J ends were trimmed by 5 bases and 3 bases, with 11 bases remaining between them. The germline V gene encodes CDR1 SGHTA and CDR2 FQGNSA. The CDR3 DNA reads TGTGCCAGCAGCCCAGACTACAACTACGAGCAGTACTTC. This codes for CASSPDYNYEQYF.

This clone showed up many times. The genes are TRBV9 and TRBJ1-1; D is uncertain. Trimming removed 4 bases from V and 2 bases from J, with 24 bases in between. Looked up from germline, CDR1 is SGDLS and CDR2 is YYNGEE. There are 18 residues in the CDR3. The CDR3 region is CASSPRLGRGRNNTEAFF. The DNA of the CDR3 is TGTGCCAGCAGCCCACGACTCGGACGGGGTAGGAACAACACTGAAGCTTTCTTT.

This chain connects TRBV6-5 to TRBJ2-7, with D perhaps TRBD1 (6 bases). The CDR3 is 13 amino acids. V was pared by 2 bases and J by 7 bases, with 12 bases between. Germline assignment: CDR1 MNHEY and CDR2 SVGAGI. The CDR3 bases are TGTGCCAGCAGTTACGACAGGCCTGGGGAGCAGTACTTC. It encodes CASSYDRPGEQYF.

The chain joins TRBV30 to TRBJ1-2; D perhaps matches TRBD1 (6 bases). The V gene's germline CDR1 is GTSNPN and CDR2 SVGIG (reference sequence). Trimming stripped 7 bases from V and 4 bases from J, with 13 bases between. The CDR3 runs to 12 residues. CDR3 region: CASLQGSYGYTF. Written as DNA, the CDR3 is TGTGCCTCTTTACAGGGTAGCTATGGCTACACCTTC.

This chain links TRBV7-2 with TRBJ1-1, with D possibly being TRBD1 (6 bases). V was pared by 5 bases and J by 5 bases, with 18 bases between. There are 15 residues in the CDR3. The germline CDR1 and CDR2 sequences are SGHTA and FQGNSA. CDR3: CASSLLHGGQTEAFF. In DNA, the CDR3 is TGTGCCAGCAGCCTCCTACACGGGGGGCAAACTGAAGCTTTCTTT.

The chain carries TRBV24-1 and TRBJ2-1, with D possibly being TRBD1 (6 bases). CDR1 is KGHDR, CDR2 SFDVKD, per germline. CDR3 size: 13 residues. V was clipped by 3 bases and J by 11 bases, with 13 bases between them. The CDR3 DNA is TGTGCCACCAGTGATCCACCGGACAGACAGCAGTTCTTC. Translation gives CATSDPPDRQQFF.

This chain links TRBV19 with TRBJ2-1; the match to TRBD2 covers 8 bases. V shed 2 bases and J 9 bases; nucleotides not matched to a gene: 6. Germline V gives CDR1 LNHDA, CDR2 SQIVND (reference sequence). The CDR3 totals 14 residues. CDR3 DNA: TGTGCCAGTAGTATAACGGCGGGAGGAGGTGAGCAGTTCTTC. It translates to CASSITAGGGEQFF.

The CDR3 region is CASSGLWGEQFF. DNA of the CDR3: TGTGCCAGCAGTGGACTATGGGGTGAGCAGTTCTTC. V usage is TRBV6-6 and J usage is TRBJ2-1; a weak D match, TRBD2 (6 bases). V was pared by 5 bases and J by 9 bases, with 11 bases between. The CDR3 loop spans 12 amino acids. Germline V gene data show CDR1 as MNHNY and CDR2 as SVGAGI (reference sequence).

V is TRBV15 and J is TRBJ1-3, with no clear D. Trimming pared 5 bases from V and 0 bases from J, leaving 14 bases between. This CDR3 is 16 amino acids long. Germline values: CDR1 LNHNV, CDR2 YYDKDF (reference sequence). The DNA for the CDR3 is TGTGCCACCAGCGCCGGACTCCCCAACTCTGGAAACACCATATATTTT. Its translation: CATSAGLPNSGNTIYF. The variable domain in full, completed from reference TRBV15 and TRBJ1-3, reads DAMVIQNPRYQVTQFGKPVTLSCSQTLNHNVMYWYQQKSSQAPKLLFHYYDKDFNNEADTPDNFQSRRPNTSFCFLDIRSPGLGDTAMYLCATSAGLPNSGNTIYFGEGSWLTVV.

The chain employs TRBV19 and TRBJ1-1; TRBD1 matches 8 bases. This CDR3 region has 16 residues. Germline CDR1 is LNHDA and CDR2 is SQIVND (reference sequence). After removal of 6 bases from V and 0 bases from J, the junction contained 9 bases not matched to a gene. The CDR3 loop is CASSPRQGFMNTEAFF. CDR3 sequence (DNA): TGTGCCAGTAGCCCGAGACAGGGGTTCATGAACACTGAAGCTTTCTTT.

V usage is TRBV5-6 and J usage is TRBJ2-1, with 14 bases identical to TRBD2. This CDR3 has 16 residues. V dropped 2 bases and J dropped 9; count of bases not matched to a gene: 7. CDR1 and CDR2 from the germline V gene are SGHDT and YYEEEE. CDR3 sequence (DNA): TGTGCCAGCAGCTTCGGACTAGCGGGAGGCCGCGGTGAGCAGTTCTTC. It yields the protein CASSFGLAGGRGEQFF.

The chain recombines TRBV15 with TRBJ2-1, with a possible D match to TRBD1 (5 bases). The CDR3 loop spans 15 amino acids. CDR1 is LNHNV and CDR2 is YYDKDF in the germline V gene (reference sequence). V was pared by 5 bases and J by 4 bases, with 15 bases between. CDR3 protein: CATSRRGGAYNEQFF. In DNA, the CDR3 is TGTGCCACCAGCCGGCGCGGTGGGGCTTACAATGAGCAGTTCTTC.

The chain couples TRBV5-8 to TRBJ1-6; D unresolved. This CDR3 is 13 amino acids long. V gave up 2 bases and J gave up 9 bases, with 9 bases separating them. The germline V gene has CDR1 SGHTS and CDR2 YDEGEE. Here the CDR3 reads CASSLEEGSPLHF. DNA for the CDR3: TGTGCCAGCAGCTTAGAAGAGGGTTCACCCCTCCACTTT.